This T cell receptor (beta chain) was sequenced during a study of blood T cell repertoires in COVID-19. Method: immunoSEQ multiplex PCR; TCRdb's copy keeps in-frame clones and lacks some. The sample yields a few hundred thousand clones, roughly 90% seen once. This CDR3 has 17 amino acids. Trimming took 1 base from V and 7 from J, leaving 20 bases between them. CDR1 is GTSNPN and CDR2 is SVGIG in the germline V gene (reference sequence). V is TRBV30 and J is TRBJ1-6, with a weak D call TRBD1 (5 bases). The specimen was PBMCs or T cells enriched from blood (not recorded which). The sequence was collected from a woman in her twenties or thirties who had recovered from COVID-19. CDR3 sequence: CAWSGQGNDFENSPLHF. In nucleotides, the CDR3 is TGTGCCTGGAGTGGGCAGGGAAACGACTTTGAAAATTCACCCCTCCACTTT.